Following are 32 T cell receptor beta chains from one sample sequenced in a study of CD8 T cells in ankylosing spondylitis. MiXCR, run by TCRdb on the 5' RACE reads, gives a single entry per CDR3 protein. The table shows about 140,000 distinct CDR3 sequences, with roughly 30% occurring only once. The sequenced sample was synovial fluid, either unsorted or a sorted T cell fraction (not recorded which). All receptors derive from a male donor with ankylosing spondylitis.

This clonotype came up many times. CDR3 DNA sequence: TGCGCCAGCAGCTCATCAGGGTATAATTCACCCCTCCACTTT. Its protein is CASSSSGYNSPLHF. This chain uses TRBV5-1 with TRBJ1-6, with D perhaps TRBD1 (5 bases). Germline-derived CDR1 and CDR2 are SGHRS and YFSETQ. This CDR3 has 14 amino acids. The V and J ends lost 3 bases and 4 bases respectively, with 8 bases between them.

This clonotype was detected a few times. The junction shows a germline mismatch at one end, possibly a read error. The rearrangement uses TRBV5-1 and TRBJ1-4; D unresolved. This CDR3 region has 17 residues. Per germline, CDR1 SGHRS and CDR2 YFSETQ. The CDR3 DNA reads TGCGCCAGTAGCTTAGGTCAAGGAGGTCGAACTAATGAAAAACTGTTTTTT. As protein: CASSLGQGGRTNEKLFF. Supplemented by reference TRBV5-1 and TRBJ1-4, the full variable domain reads KAGVTQTPRYLIKTRGQQVTLSCSPISGHRSVSWYQQTPGQGLQFLFEYFSETQRNKGNFPGRFSGRQFSNSRSEMNVSTLELGDSALYLCASSLGQGGRTNEKLFFGSGTQLSVL.

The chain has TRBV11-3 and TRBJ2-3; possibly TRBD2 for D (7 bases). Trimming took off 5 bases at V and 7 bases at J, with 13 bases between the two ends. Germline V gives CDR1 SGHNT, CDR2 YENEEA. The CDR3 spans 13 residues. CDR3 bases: TGTGCCAGCAGCGGGGGGGCCGGCAATACGCAGTATTTT. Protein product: CASSGGAGNTQYF.

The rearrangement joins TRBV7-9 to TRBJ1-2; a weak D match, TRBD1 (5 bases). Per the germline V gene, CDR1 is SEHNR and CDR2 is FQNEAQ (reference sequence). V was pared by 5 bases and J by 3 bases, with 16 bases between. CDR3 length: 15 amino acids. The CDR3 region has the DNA TGTGCCAGCAGCCGTGGGGCGGTGAATCACTATGGCTACACCTTC. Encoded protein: CASSRGAVNHYGYTF.

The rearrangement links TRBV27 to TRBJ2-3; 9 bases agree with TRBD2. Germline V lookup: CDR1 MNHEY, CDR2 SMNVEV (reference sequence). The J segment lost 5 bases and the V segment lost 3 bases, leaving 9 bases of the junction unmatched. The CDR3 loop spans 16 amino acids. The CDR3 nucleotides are TGTGCCAGCAGTTTTCTAGCGGGGACGAGGAGAGATACGCAGTATTTT. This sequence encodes CASSFLAGTRRDTQYF.

CDR3 in amino acids: CASSDGMPNSPLHF. The CDR3 nucleotides are TGTGCCAGCAGTGACGGGATGCCCAATTCACCCCTCCACTTT. V usage is TRBV12-3 or TRBV12-4 and J usage is TRBJ1-6; D unresolved. The germline V and J ends were trimmed by 5 bases and 7 bases, with 12 bases remaining between them. This CDR3 has 14 residues.

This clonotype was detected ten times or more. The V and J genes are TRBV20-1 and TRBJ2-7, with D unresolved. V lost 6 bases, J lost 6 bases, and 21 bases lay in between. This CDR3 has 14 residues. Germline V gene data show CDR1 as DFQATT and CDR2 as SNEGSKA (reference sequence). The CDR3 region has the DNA TGCAGTGCAACCGGGCCTAAAGGTTGGGGCGAGCAGTACTTC. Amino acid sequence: CSATGPKGWGEQYF.

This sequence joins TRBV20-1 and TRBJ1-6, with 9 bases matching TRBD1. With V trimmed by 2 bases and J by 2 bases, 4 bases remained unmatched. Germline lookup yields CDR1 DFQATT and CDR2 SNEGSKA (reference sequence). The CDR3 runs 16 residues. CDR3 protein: CSARSQGAAYNSPLHF. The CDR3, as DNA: TGCAGTGCTAGATCACAGGGGGCTGCCTATAATTCACCCCTCCACTTT.

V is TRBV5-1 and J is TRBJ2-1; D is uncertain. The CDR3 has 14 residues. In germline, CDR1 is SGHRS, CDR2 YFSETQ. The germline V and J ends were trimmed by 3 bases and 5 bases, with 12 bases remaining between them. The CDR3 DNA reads TGCGCCAGCAGCTGGCAAGGGCCAAACAATGAGCAGTTCTTC. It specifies CASSWQGPNNEQFF. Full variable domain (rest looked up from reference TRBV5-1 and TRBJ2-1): KAGVTQTPRYLIKTRGQQVTLSCSPISGHRSVSWYQQTPGQGLQFLFEYFSETQRNKGNFPGRFSGRQFSNSRSEMNVSTLELGDSALYLCASSWQGPNNEQFFGPGTRLTVL.

CDR3 residues: CASSQGGHEQFF. As DNA, the CDR3 is TGTGCCAGCAGTCAGGGGGGACATGAGCAGTTCTTC. The chain recombines TRBV6-5 with TRBJ2-1; D might be TRBD1 (7 bases). Germline lookup yields CDR1 MNHEY and CDR2 SVGAGI. Trimming pared 5 bases from V and 8 bases from J, leaving 10 bases between. The CDR3 sequence is 12 residues long.

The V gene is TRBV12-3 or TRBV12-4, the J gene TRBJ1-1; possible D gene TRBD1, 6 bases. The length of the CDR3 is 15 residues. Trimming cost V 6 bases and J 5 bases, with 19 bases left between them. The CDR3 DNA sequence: TGTGCCAGCAGCCCCGGCGGGGGCCTAAGAACTGAAGCTTTCTTT. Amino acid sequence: CASSPGGGLRTEAFF.

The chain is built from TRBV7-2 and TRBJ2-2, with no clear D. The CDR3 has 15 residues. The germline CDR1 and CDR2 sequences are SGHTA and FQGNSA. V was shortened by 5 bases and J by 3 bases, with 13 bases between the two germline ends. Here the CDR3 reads CASSAHLGDTGELFF. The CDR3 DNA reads TGTGCCAGCAGCGCCCACTTAGGCGACACCGGGGAGCTGTTTTTT.

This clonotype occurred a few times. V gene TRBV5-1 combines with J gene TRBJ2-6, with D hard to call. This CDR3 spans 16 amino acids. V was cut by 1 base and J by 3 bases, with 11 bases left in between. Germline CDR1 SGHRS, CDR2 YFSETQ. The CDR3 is CASSLWAGSGANVLTF. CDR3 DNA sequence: TGCGCCAGCAGCTTGTGGGCTGGTAGTGGGGCCAACGTCCTGACTTTC. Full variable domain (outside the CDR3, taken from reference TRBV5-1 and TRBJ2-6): KAGVTQTPRYLIKTRGQQVTLSCSPISGHRSVSWYQQTPGQGLQFLFEYFSETQRNKGNFPGRFSGRQFSNSRSEMNVSTLELGDSALYLCASSLWAGSGANVLTFGAGSRLTVL.

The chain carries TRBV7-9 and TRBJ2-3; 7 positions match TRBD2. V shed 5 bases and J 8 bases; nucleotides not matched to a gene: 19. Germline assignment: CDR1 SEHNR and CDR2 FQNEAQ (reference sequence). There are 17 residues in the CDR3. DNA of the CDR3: TGTGCCAGCAGCCAACCTCGCGGGGGACGCCAGGATAGTACGCAGTATTTT. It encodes CASSQPRGGRQDSTQYF.

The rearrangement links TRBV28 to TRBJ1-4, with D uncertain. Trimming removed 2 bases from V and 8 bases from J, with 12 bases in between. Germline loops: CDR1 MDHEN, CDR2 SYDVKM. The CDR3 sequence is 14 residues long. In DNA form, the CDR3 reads TGTGCCAGCAGTTTACGAAGTCAAGGGGAAAAACTGTTTTTT. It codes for CASSLRSQGEKLFF.

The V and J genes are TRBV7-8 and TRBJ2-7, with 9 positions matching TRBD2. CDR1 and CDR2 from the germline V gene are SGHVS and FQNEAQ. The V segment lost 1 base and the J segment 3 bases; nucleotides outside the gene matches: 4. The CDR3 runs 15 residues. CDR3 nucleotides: TGTGCCAGCAGCTTAGACGGGACTAGCATCTACGAGCAGTACTTC. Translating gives CASSLDGTSIYEQYF.

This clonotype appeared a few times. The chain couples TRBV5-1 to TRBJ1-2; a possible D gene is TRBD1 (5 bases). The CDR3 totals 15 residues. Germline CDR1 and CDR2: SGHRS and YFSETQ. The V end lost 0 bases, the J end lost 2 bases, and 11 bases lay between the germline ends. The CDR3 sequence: CASSLALGQNYGYTF. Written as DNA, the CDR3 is TGCGCCAGCAGCTTGGCCTTGGGGCAGAACTATGGCTACACCTTC.

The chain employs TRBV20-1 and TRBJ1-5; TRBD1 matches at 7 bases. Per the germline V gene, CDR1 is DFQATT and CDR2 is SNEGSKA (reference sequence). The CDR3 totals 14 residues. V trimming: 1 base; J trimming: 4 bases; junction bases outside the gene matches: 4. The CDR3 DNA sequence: TGCAGTGCTAGAGGGGACAGTGGGAATCAGCCCCAGCATTTT. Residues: CSARGDSGNQPQHF.

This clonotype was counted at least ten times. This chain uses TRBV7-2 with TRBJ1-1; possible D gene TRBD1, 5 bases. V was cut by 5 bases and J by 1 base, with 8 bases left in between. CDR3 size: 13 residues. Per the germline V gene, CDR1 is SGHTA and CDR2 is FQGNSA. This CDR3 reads CASSRDANTEAFF. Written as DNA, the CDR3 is TGTGCCAGCAGCCGGGACGCGAACACTGAAGCTTTCTTT.

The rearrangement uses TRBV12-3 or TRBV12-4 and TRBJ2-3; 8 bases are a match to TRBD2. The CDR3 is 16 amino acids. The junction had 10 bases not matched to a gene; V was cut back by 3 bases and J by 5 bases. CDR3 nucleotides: TGTGCCAGCAGTTTGGAGGGACTAGTTCTTCGAGATACGCAGTATTTT. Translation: CASSLEGLVLRDTQYF.

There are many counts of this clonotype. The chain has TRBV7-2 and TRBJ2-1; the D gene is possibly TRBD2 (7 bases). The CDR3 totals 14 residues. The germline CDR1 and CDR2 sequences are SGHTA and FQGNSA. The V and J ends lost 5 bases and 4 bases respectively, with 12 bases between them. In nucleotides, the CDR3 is TGTGCCAGCAGCCTAAGGGGGGGATACAATGAGCAGTTCTTC. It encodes CASSLRGGYNEQFF. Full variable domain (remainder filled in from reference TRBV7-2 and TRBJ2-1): GAGVSQSPSNKVTEKGKDVELRCDPISGHTALYWYRQSLGQGLEFLIYFQGNSAPDKSGLPSDRFSAERTGGSVSTLTIQRTQQEDSAVYLCASSLRGGYNEQFFGPGTRLTVL.

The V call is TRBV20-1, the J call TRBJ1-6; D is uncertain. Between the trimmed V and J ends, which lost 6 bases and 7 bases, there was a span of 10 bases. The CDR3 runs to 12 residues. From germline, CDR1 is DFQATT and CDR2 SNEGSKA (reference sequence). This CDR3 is CSAVYKNSPLHF. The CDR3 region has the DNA TGCAGTGCGGTCTACAAGAATTCACCCCTCCACTTT.

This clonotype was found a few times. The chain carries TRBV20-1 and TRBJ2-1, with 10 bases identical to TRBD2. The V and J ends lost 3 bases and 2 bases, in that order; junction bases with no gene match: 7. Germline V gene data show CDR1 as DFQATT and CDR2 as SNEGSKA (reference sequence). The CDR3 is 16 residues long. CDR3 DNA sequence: TGCAGTGCTAGTTTTCTAGCGGGAGCACCCTACAATGAGCAGTTCTTC. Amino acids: CSASFLAGAPYNEQFF.

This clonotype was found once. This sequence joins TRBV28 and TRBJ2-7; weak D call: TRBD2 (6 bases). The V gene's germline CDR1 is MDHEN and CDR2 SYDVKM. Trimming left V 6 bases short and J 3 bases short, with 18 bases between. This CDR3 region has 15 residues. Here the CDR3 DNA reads TGTGCCAGCAGGACCCCCGGGACTGGAAACTACGAGCAGTACTTC. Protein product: CASRTPGTGNYEQYF.

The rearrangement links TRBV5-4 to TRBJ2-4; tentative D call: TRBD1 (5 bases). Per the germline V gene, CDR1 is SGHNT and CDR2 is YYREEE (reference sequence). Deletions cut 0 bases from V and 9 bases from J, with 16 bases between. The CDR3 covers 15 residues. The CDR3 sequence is CASSLGGLSRGIQYF. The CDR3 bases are TGTGCCAGCAGCTTGGGGGGCCTATCTAGAGGCATTCAGTACTTC.

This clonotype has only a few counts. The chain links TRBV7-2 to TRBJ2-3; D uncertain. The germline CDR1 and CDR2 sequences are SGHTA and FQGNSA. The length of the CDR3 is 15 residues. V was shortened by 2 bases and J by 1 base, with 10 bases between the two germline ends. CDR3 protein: CASSLISYGTDTQYF. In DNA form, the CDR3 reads TGTGCCAGCAGCTTAATTAGTTATGGCACAGATACGCAGTATTTT. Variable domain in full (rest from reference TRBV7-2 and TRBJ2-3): GAGVSQSPSNKVTEKGKDVELRCDPISGHTALYWYRQSLGQGLEFLIYFQGNSAPDKSGLPSDRFSAERTGGSVSTLTIQRTQQEDSAVYLCASSLISYGTDTQYFGPGTRLTVL.

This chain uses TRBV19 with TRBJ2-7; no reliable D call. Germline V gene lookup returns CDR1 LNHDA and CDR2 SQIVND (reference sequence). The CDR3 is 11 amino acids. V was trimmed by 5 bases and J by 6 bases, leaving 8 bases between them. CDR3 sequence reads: CASSLRSEQYF. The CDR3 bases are TGTGCCAGTAGTCTCCGCAGCGAGCAGTACTTC.

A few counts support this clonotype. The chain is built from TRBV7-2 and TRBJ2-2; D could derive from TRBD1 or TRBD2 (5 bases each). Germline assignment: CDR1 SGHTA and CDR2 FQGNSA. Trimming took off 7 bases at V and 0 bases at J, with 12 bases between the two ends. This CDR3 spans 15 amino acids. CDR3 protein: CASTPGRTNTGELFF. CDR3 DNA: TGTGCCAGCACTCCGGGACGAACGAACACCGGGGAGCTGTTTTTT.

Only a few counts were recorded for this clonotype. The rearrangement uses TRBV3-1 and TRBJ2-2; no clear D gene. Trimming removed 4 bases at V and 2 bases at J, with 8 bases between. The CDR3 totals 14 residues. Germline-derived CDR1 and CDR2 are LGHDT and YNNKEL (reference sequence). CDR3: CASSPRTNTGELFF. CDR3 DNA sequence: TGTGCCAGCAGCCCTCGGACCAACACCGGGGAGCTGTTTTTT.

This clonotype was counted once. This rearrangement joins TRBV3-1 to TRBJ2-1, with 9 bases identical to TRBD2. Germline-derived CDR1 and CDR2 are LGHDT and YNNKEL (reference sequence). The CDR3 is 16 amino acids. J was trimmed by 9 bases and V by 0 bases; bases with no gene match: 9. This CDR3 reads CASSQELAGVVGEQFF. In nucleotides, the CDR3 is TGTGCCAGCAGCCAAGAGTTAGCGGGAGTAGTTGGTGAGCAGTTCTTC.

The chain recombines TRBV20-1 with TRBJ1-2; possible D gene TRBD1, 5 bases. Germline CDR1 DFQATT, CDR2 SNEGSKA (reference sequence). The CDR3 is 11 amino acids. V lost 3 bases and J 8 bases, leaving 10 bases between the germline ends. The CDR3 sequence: CSASLREGYTF. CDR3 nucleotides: TGCAGTGCTAGTCTCAGGGAAGGCTACACCTTC.

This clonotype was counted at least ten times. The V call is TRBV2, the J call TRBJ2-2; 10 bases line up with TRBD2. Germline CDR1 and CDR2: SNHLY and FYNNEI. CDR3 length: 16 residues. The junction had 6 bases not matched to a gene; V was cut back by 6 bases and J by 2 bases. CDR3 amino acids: CASSTLAGINTGELFF. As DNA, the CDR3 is TGTGCCAGCAGCACACTAGCGGGGATAAACACCGGGGAGCTGTTTTTT.